This entry lists 15 T cell receptor beta chains sequenced from one sample in a study of regulatory T cells in long-lasting Graves disease. CDR3-region Arm-PCR and iRepertoire HTBI primers produced the TCR beta libraries. TCRdb redid the calling of the multiplex PCR reads with MiXCR, one entry per CDR3 protein. The sample records roughly 500,000 distinct CDR3 sequences, approximately 12% being singletons. Regarding time point: newly diagnosed GD, antithyroid drugs for less than 3 months. PBMC RNA served as the TCR library source. The sample was also linked to a second study, of T cells in Graves' hyperthyroidism and ophthalmopathy.

Sequencing was performed on peripheral blood mononuclear cells (PBMCs), taken at new diagnosis, from a patient treated with antithyroid drugs. These receptors came from a man in his thirties or forties with Graves disease.

This clonotype has only a few counts. This chain uses TRBV6-1 with TRBJ1-5; the D gene is possibly TRBD1 (5 bases). The CDR3 is 15 amino acids. Germline lookup yields CDR1 MNHNS and CDR2 SASEGT. V lost 2 bases to trimming and J lost 5 bases, with 13 bases between them. The chain's CDR3 is CASSEMRGRDQPQHF. CDR3 DNA: TGTGCCAGCAGTGAAATGAGGGGCCGGGATCAGCCCCAGCATTTT.

The sample holds many counts of this clonotype. CDR3 in amino acids: CSVGGGAGEAFF. The CDR3 DNA reads TGCAGCGTTGGAGGAGGGGCCGGGGAAGCTTTCTTT. The chain couples TRBV29-1 to TRBJ1-1; TRBD1 is a possible D gene (5 bases). Per germline, CDR1 SQVTM and CDR2 ANQGSEA. V was clipped by 4 bases and J by 8 bases, with 14 bases between them. The CDR3 is 12 residues long.

This clonotype was detected many times. The chain uses TRBV12-3 or TRBV12-4 and TRBJ1-5, with D perhaps matching TRBD1 (6 bases). The ends were cut back, 7 bases at V and 4 bases at J, with 14 bases in the middle. The CDR3 sequence is 14 residues long. The CDR3 loop reads CASTPGTLNQPQHF. In DNA form, the CDR3 reads TGTGCCAGCACTCCCGGGACACTAAATCAGCCCCAGCATTTT.

This clonotype has at least ten counts. The chain is built from TRBV7-2 and TRBJ1-5; a possible D gene is TRBD1 (5 bases). Trimming removed 5 bases from V and 2 bases from J, with 13 bases in between. CDR1 is SGHTA and CDR2 is FQGNSA in the germline V gene. The CDR3 consists of 15 residues. The CDR3 is CASSPEWGGNQPQHF. CDR3 sequence (DNA): TGTGCCAGCAGCCCCGAGTGGGGGGGCAATCAGCCCCAGCATTTT. The variable domain in full, completed from reference TRBV7-2 and TRBJ1-5, reads GAGVSQSPSNKVTEKGKDVELRCDPISGHTALYWYRQSLGQGLEFLIYFQGNSAPDKSGLPSDRFSAERTGGSVSTLTIQRTQQEDSAVYLCASSPEWGGNQPQHFGDGTRLSIL.

This clonotype appeared a few times. Here the CDR3 DNA reads TGCAGTGCAGGGCAGGGGGGGGGCGAGCAGTACTTC. This encodes CSAGQGGGEQYF. The chain employs TRBV20-1 and TRBJ2-7; D may be TRBD1 or TRBD2 (7 bases each). Germline V CDR1 and CDR2: DFQATT, SNEGSKA (reference sequence). The CDR3 length is 12 residues. V lost 6 bases, J lost 6 bases, and 15 bases lay in between.

This clonotype showed up just a few times. The rearrangement joins TRBV29-1 to TRBJ2-6; 9 bases fit TRBD1. Looked up from germline, CDR1 is SQVTM and CDR2 is ANQGSEA. J was trimmed by 0 bases and V by 7 bases; bases with no gene match: 4. This CDR3 comprises 15 residues. CDR3 nucleotide sequence: TGCAGCGACCGGGACAGGGCCTCTGGGGCCAACGTCCTGACTTTC. Encoded protein: CSDRDRASGANVLTF.

Ten or more counts support this clonotype. The rearrangement joins TRBV29-1 to TRBJ1-4; no clear D gene. Germline V lookup: CDR1 SQVTM, CDR2 ANQGSEA. The CDR3 sequence is 12 residues long. V was cut by 4 bases and J by 7 bases, with 10 bases left in between. CDR3 region: CSVGRLGEKLFF. CDR3 sequence (DNA): TGCAGCGTTGGGAGGCTAGGTGAAAAACTGTTTTTT.

The chain has TRBV15 and TRBJ2-5; weak D call: TRBD2 (6 bases). Germline V gene lookup returns CDR1 LNHNV and CDR2 YYDKDF (reference sequence). The germline V and J ends were trimmed by 0 bases and 5 bases, with 16 bases remaining between them. The CDR3 sequence is 16 residues long. The CDR3 loop is CATSREGGRGWETQYF. The CDR3 DNA reads TGTGCCACCAGCAGAGAGGGGGGACGTGGGTGGGAGACCCAGTACTTC.

There are many counts of this clonotype. The chain employs TRBV10-3 and TRBJ2-3; D gene uncertain. Germline CDR1 reads ENHRY; CDR2 reads SYGVKD. This CDR3 is 12 amino acids long. Trimming took 8 bases from V and 1 from J, leaving 7 bases between them. The CDR3 is CAIGRRTDTQYF. The DNA of the CDR3 is TGTGCCATCGGCCGACGCACAGATACGCAGTATTTT.

The table lists this clonotype with many counts. This chain connects TRBV6-2 or TRBV6-3 to TRBJ2-1, with D possibly matching TRBD2 (6 bases). CDR1 is MNHEY, CDR2 SVGEGT, per germline. V was trimmed by 5 bases and J by 0 bases, leaving 11 bases between them. The CDR3 runs to 15 residues. The CDR3 nucleotides read TGTGCCAGCAGTAGGGACTTGAGCTCCTACAATGAGCAGTTCTTC. It codes for CASSRDLSSYNEQFF.

This clonotype was observed many times. This rearrangement joins TRBV2 to TRBJ1-6, with a weak D call TRBD1 (5 bases). V lost 6 bases to trimming and J lost 6 bases, with 15 bases between them. This CDR3 is built from 15 residues. Per the germline V gene, CDR1 is SNHLY and CDR2 is FYNNEI. CDR3 sequence reads: CASRSTGQANSPLHF. CDR3 sequence (DNA): TGTGCCAGCAGGTCGACGGGGCAGGCTAATTCACCCCTCCACTTT.

This clonotype was detected ten times or more. The V gene is TRBV15, the J gene TRBJ2-7; 8 positions agree with TRBD1. There are 15 residues in the CDR3. With 3 bases clipped from V and 1 base from J, the junction kept 5 bases outside the gene matches. Per the germline V gene, CDR1 is LNHNV and CDR2 is YYDKDF (reference sequence). The CDR3 spells CATSRRDRGSYEQYF. Here the CDR3 DNA reads TGTGCCACCAGCAGGCGCGACAGGGGTTCCTACGAGCAGTACTTC.

The chain recombines TRBV9 with TRBJ2-7; possibly TRBD1 for D (6 bases). The CDR3 is 14 residues long. V was pared by 1 base and J by 5 bases, with 13 bases between. Germline lookup yields CDR1 SGDLS and CDR2 YYNGEE. CDR3 nucleotides: TGTGCCAGCAGCGTATTTATAGGGGGAGACGAGCAGTACTTC. This translates into CASSVFIGGDEQYF.

This clonotype was picked up many times. This chain links TRBV20-1 with TRBJ2-5; D gene uncertain. Per germline, CDR1 DFQATT and CDR2 SNEGSKA (reference sequence). Trimming shortened V by 3 bases and J by 5 bases, and 16 bases separated the two germline ends. This CDR3 region has 14 residues. CDR3 protein: CSASKLGIRETQYF. The CDR3 nucleotides are TGCAGTGCTAGTAAATTGGGCATACGGGAGACCCAGTACTTC.

This clonotype was counted at least ten times. V and J are TRBV10-3 and TRBJ1-1; 8 nucleotides match TRBD1. The germline V gene encodes CDR1 ENHRY and CDR2 SYGVKD. The CDR3 runs 13 residues. With 6 bases clipped from V and 1 base from J, the junction kept 1 base outside the gene matches. This CDR3 is CAISGQGNTEAFF. CDR3 in DNA: TGTGCCATCAGCGGACAGGGGAACACTGAAGCTTTCTTT.